What follows describes a single T cell receptor beta chain. The antigen remains unidentified. One end of the junction does not line up with germline, which may come from a read error. This sample was taken from a study of T cells in Graves' hyperthyroidism and ophthalmopathy. TCR beta CDR3 regions were amplified from RNA transcripts. During a first-round RT-PCR of the TCR CDR3, the HTBI primer set was used. Via MiXCR, TCRdb re-called the multiplex PCR reads, giving one row per CDR3 protein. The table includes around 660,000 distinct CDR3 sequences, just under 45% detected once. Study-wide findings and caveats: Peripheral blood also featured most of the thyroid clonotypes expanded above 0.001. Through a model of 13 V-J features, ophthalmopathy was separated from stable hyperthyroidism. In validation, the model predicted ophthalmopathy. These predictions came a median roughly 6 months before onset.

This CDR3 contains 14 residues. Germline CDR1 reads ENHRY; CDR2 reads SYGVKD. The receptor was derived from an adult man with Graves' disease, either hyperthyroidism or ophthalmopathy (not recorded which). Sequencing was performed on peripheral blood or thyroid tissue (not recorded which). The chain carries TRBV10-3 and TRBJ2-5, with 8 bases identical to TRBD2. The CDR3 DNA is TGTGCCATCAGCGGGGGGGCGCTTCAAGAGATCCAGCACTTC. Protein sequence: CAISGGALQEIQHF.